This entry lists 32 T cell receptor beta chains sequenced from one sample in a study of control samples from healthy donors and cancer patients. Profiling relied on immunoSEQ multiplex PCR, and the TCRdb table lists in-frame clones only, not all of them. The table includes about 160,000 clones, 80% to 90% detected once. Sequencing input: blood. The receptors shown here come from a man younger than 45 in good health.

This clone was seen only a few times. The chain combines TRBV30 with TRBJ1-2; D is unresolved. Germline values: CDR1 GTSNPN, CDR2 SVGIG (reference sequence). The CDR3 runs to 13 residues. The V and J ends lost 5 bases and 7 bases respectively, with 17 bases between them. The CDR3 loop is CAWLTQNLPGYTF. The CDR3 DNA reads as TGTGCCTGGCTGACTCAAAATCTACCTGGCTACACCTTC.

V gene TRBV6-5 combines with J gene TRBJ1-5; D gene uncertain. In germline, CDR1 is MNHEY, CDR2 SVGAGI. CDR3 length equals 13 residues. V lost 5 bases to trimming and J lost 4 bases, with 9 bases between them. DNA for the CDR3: TGTGCCAGCAGTAGGACCGAAAATCAGCCCCAGCATTTT. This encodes CASSRTENQPQHF.

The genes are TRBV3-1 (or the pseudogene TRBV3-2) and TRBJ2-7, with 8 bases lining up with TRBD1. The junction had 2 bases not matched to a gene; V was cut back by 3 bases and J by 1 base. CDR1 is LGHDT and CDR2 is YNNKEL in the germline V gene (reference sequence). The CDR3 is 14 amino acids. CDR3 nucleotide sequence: TGTGCCAGCAGCCAGGGACAGGTTTCCTACGAGCAGTACTTC. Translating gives CASSQGQVSYEQYF.

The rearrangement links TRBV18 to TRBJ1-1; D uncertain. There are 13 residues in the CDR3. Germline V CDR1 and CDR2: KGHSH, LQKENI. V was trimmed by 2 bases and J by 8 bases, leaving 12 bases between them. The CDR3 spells CASSPTIEPEAFF. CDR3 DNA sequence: TGTGCCAGCTCACCAACTATTGAGCCCGAAGCTTTCTTT. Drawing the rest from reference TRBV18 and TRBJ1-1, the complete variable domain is NAGVMQNPRHLVRRRGQEARLRCSPMKGHSHVYWYRQLPEEGLKFMVYLQKENIIDESGMPKERFSAEFPKEGPSILRIQQVVRGDSAAYFCASSPTIEPEAFFGQGTRLTVV.

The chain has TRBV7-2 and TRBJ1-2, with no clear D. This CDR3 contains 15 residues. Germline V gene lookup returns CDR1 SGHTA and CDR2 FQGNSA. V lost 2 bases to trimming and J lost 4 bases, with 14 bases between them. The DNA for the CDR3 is TGTGCCAGCAGCTTACATCTCTTCTCTTTCTATGGCTACACCTTC. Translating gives CASSLHLFSFYGYTF.

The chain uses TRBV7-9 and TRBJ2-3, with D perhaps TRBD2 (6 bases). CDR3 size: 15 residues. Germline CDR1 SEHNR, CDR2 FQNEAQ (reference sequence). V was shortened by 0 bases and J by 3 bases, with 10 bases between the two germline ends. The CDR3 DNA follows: TGTGCCAGCAGCTTAGCGGGAGGTATGACAGATACGCAGTATTTT. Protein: CASSLAGGMTDTQYF. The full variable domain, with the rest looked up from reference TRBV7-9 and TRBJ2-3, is DTGVSQNPRHKITKRGQNVTFRCDPISEHNRLYWYRQTLGQGPEFLTYFQNEAQLEKSRLLSDRFSAERPKGSFSTLEIQRTEQGDSAMYLCASSLAGGMTDTQYFGPGTRLTVL.

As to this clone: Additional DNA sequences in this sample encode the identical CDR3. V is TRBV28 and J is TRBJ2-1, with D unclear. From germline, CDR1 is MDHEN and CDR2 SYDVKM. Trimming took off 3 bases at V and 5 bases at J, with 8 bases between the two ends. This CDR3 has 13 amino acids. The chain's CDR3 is CASSLGGDNEQFF. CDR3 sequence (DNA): TGTGCCAGCAGTTTGGGTGGGGACAATGAGCAGTTCTTC.

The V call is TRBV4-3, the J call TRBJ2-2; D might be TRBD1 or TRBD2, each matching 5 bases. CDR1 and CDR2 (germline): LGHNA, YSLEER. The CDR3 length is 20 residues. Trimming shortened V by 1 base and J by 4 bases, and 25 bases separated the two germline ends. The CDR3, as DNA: TGCGCCAGCAGCCAAGCAGCCGGGACCGCCATATTAGGGAGCACCGGGGAGCTGTTTTTT. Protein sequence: CASSQAAGTAILGSTGELFF.

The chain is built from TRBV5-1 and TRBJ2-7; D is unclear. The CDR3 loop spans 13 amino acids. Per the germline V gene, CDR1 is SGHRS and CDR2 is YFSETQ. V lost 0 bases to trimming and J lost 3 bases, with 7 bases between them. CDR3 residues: CASSLDVGYEQYF. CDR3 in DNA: TGCGCCAGCAGCTTGGACGTAGGCTACGAGCAGTACTTC.

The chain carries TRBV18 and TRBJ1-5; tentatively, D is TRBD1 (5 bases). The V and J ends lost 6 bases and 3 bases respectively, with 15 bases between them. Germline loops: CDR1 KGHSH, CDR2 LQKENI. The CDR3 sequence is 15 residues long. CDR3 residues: CASSAGQPINQPQHF. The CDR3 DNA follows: TGTGCCAGCTCGGCGGGGCAGCCGATCAATCAGCCCCAGCATTTT.

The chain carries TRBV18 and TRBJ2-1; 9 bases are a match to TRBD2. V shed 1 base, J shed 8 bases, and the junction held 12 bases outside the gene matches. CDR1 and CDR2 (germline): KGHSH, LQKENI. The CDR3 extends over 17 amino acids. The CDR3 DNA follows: TGTGCCAGCTCACCACGAACTAGCGGGCTCACCGGACATGAGCAGTTCTTC. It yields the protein CASSPRTSGLTGHEQFF.

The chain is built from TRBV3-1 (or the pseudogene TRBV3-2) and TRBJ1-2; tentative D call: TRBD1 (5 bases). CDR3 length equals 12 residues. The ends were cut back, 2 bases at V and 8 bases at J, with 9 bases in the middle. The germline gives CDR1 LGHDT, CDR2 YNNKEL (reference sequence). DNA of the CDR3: TGTGCCAGCAGCCAAAGCAGGGTGGGCTACACCTTC. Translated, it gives CASSQSRVGYTF.

The CDR3 sequence is CASSSDRGHGYTF. The CDR3 DNA follows: TGTGCCAGCAGCAGCGACAGGGGGCATGGCTACACCTTC. The rearrangement uses TRBV11-1 and TRBJ1-2; TRBD1 matches 10 bases. Losses at the gene ends were 5 bases for V and 6 bases for J; bases not matched to a gene: 3. Germline lookup yields CDR1 SGHAT and CDR2 FQDESV (reference sequence). The CDR3 length is 13 residues.

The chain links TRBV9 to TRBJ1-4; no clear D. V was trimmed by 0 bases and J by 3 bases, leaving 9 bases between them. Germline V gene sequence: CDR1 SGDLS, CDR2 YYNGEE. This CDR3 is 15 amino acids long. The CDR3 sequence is CASSVGLTANEKLFF. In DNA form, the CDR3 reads TGTGCCAGCAGCGTAGGCCTGACGGCTAATGAAAAACTGTTTTTT.

The CDR3 bases are TGTGCCAGCAGTGACAGGGGAGGTGGAGAGACCCAGTACTTC. As protein: CASSDRGGGETQYF. The V call is TRBV2, the J call TRBJ2-5, with D perhaps matching TRBD1 or TRBD2 (6 bases each). Germline V CDR1 and CDR2: SNHLY, FYNNEI. The CDR3 is made up of 14 amino acids. Trimming shortened V by 3 bases and J by 4 bases, and 12 bases separated the two germline ends.

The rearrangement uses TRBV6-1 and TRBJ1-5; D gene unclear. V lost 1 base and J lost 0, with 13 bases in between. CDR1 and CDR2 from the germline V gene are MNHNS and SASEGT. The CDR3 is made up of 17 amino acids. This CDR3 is CASSEVWSLYSNQPQHF. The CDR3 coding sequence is TGTGCCAGCAGTGAAGTTTGGTCGCTATATAGCAATCAGCCCCAGCATTTT.

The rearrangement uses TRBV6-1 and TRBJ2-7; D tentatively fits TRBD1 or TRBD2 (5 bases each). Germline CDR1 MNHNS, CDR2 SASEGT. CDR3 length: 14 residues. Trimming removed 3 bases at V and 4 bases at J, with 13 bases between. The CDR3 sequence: CASSEGTRFYEQYF. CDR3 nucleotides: TGTGCCAGCAGTGAGGGGACCCGCTTTTACGAGCAGTACTTC.

This CDR3 reads CASSNSGQGALTYYGYTF. The CDR3 bases are TGTGCCAGTAGTAACTCCGGACAGGGGGCGCTGACCTACTATGGCTACACCTTC. This chain uses TRBV19 with TRBJ1-2, with TRBD1 matching over 11 bases. J lost 3 bases, V lost 4 bases, and 13 bases had no gene match. The CDR3 spans 18 residues. The V gene's germline CDR1 is LNHDA and CDR2 SQIVND (reference sequence).

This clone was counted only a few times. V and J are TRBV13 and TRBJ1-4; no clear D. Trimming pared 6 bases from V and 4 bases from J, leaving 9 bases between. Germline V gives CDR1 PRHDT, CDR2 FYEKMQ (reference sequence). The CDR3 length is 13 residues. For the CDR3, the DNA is TGTGCCAGCAGGCCAGCCTATAATGAAAAACTGTTTTTT. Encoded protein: CASRPAYNEKLFF. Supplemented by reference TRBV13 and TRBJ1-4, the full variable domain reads AAGVIQSPRHLIKEKRETATLKCYPIPRHDTVYWYQQGPGQDPQFLISFYEKMQSDKGSIPDRFSAQQFSDYHSELNMSSLELGDSALYFCASRPAYNEKLFFGSGTQLSVL.

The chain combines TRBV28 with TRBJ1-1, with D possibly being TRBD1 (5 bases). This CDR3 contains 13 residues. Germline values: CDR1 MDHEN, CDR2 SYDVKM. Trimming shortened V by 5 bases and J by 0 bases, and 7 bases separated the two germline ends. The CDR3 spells CASSLTVNTEAFF. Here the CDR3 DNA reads TGTGCCAGCAGTCTGACAGTGAACACTGAAGCTTTCTTT. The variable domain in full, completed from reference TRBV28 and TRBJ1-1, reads DVKVTQSSRYLVKRTGEKVFLECVQDMDHENMFWYRQDPGLGLRLIYFSYDVKMKEKGDIPEGYSVSREKKERFSLILESASTNQTSMYLCASSLTVNTEAFFGQGTRLTVV.

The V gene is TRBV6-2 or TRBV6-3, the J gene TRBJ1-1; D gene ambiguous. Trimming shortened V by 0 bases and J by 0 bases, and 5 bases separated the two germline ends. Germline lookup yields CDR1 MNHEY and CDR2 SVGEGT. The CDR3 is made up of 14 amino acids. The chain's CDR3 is CASSYSALNTEAFF. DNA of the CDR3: TGTGCCAGCAGTTACTCCGCATTGAACACTGAAGCTTTCTTT.

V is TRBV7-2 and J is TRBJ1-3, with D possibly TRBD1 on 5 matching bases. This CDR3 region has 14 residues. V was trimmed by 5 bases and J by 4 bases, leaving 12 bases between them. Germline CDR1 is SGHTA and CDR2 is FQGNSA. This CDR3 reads CASSPRGGGNTIYF. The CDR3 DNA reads TGTGCCAGCAGCCCCCGCGGGGGGGGAAACACCATATATTTT.

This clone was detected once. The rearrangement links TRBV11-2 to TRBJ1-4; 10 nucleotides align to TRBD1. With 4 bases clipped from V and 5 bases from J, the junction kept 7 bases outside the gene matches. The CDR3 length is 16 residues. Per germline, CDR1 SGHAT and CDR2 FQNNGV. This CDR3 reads CASSSKWTGGNEKLFF. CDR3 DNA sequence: TGTGCCAGCAGCTCTAAGTGGACAGGGGGGAATGAAAAACTGTTTTTT.

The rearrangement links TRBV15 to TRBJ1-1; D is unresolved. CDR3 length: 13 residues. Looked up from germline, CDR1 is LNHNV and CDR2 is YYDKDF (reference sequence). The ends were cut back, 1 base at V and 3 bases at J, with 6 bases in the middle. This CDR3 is CATSRVSDTEAFF. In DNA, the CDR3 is TGTGCCACCAGCAGAGTCTCAGACACTGAAGCTTTCTTT. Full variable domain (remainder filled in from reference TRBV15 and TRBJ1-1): DAMVIQNPRYQVTQFGKPVTLSCSQTLNHNVMYWYQQKSSQAPKLLFHYYDKDFNNEADTPDNFQSRRPNTSFCFLDIRSPGLGDTAMYLCATSRVSDTEAFFGQGTRLTVV.

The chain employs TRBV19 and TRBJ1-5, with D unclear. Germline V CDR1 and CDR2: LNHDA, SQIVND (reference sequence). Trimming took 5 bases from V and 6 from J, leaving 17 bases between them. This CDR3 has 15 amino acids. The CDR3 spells CASSPPRYAGQPQHF. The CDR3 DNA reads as TGTGCCAGTAGTCCCCCCCGATACGCCGGTCAGCCCCAGCATTTT.

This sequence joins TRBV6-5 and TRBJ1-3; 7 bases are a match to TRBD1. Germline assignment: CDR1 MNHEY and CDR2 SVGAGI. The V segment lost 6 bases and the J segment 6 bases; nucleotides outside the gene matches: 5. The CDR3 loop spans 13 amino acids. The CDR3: CASRETGKNTIYF. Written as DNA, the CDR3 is TGTGCCAGCAGGGAGACAGGGAAAAACACCATATATTTT.

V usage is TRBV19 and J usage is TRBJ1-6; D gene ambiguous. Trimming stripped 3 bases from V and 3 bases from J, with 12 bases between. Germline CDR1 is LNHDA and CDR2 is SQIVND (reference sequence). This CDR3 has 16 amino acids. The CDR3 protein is CASSIKQPSYNSPLHF. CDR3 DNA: TGTGCCAGTAGTATCAAACAGCCCAGCTATAATTCACCCCTCCACTTT.

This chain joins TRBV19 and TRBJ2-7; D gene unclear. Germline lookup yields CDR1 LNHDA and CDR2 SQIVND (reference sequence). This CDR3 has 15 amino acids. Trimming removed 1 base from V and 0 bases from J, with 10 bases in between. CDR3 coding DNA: TGTGCCAGTAGTATAGGGGCAAGCCTCTCCTACGAGCAGTACTTC. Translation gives CASSIGASLSYEQYF.

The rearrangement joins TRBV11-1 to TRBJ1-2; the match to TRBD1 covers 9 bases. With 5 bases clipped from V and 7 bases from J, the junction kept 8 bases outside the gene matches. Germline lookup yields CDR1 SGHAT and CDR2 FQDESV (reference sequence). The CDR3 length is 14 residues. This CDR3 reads CASSKAGQGSGYTF. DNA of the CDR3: TGTGCCAGCAGCAAAGCGGGACAGGGTTCTGGCTACACCTTC.

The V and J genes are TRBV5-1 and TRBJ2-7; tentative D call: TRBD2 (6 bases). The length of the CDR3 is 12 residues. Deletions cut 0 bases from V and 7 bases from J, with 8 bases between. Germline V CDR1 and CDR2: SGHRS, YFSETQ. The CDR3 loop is CASSLAGEEQYF. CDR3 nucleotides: TGCGCCAGCAGCTTGGCGGGAGAAGAGCAGTACTTC.

The chain's CDR3 is CASSHGDRGDQPQHF. The CDR3 region has the DNA TGTGCCAGCAGCCACGGGGACAGGGGGGATCAGCCCCAGCATTTT. This chain links TRBV3-1 (or the pseudogene TRBV3-2) with TRBJ1-5, with 11 positions matching TRBD1. V lost 3 bases and J lost 5; bases outside the gene matches: 3. The CDR3 totals 15 residues. Germline CDR1 is LGHDT and CDR2 is YNNKEL (reference sequence).

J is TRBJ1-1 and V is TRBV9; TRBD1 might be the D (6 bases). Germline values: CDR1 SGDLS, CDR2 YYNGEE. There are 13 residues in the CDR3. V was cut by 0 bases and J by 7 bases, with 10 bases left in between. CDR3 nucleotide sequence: TGTGCCAGCAGCGTAGATAGGGGGTGTGAAGCTTTCTTT. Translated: CASSVDRGCEAFF.